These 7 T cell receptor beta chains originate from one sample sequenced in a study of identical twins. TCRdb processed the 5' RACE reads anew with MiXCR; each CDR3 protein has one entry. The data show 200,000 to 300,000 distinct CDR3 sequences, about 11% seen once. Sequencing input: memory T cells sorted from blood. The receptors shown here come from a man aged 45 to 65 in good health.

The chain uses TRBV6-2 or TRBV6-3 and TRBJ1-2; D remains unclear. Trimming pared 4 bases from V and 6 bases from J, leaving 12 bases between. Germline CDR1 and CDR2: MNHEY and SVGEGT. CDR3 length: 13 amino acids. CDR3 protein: CASSCSGVDGYTF. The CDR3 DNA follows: TGTGCCAGCAGTTGCTCGGGAGTCGATGGCTACACCTTC.

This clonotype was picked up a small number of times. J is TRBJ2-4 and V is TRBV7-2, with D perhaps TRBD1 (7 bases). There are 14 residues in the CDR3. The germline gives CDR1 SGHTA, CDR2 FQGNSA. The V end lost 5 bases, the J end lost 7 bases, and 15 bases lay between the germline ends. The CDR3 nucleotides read TGTGCCAGCAGCCCAGGGGGGACAGCTAACATTCAGTACTTC. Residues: CASSPGGTANIQYF.

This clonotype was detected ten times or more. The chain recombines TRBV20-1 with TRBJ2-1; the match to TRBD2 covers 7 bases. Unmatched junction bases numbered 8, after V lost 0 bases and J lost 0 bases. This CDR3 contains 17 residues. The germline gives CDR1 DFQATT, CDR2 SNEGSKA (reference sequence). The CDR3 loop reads CSARDESSGTSYNEQFF. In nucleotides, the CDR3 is TGCAGTGCTAGAGATGAGTCTAGCGGAACCTCCTACAATGAGCAGTTCTTC.

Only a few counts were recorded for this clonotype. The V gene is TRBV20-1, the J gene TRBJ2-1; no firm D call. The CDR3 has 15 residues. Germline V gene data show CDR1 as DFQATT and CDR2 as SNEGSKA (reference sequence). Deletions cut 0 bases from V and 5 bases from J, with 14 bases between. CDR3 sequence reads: CSARDRVRLNNEQFF. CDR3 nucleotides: TGCAGTGCTAGAGATCGGGTCAGATTAAACAATGAGCAGTTCTTC.

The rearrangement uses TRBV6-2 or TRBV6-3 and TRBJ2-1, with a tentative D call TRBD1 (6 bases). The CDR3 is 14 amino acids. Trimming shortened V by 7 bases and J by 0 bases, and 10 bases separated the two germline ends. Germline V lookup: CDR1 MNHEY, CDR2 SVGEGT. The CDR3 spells CASTLGGSYNEQFF. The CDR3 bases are TGTGCCAGCACCCTAGGGGGCTCCTACAATGAGCAGTTCTTC.

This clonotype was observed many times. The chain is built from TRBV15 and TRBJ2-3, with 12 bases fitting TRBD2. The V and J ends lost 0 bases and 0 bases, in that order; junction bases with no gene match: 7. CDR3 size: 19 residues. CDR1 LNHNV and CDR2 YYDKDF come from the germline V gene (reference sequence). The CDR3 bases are TGTGCCACCAGCAGAGATCGGCTAGCGGGGGGGACTAGCACAGATACGCAGTATTTT. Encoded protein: CATSRDRLAGGTSTDTQYF.

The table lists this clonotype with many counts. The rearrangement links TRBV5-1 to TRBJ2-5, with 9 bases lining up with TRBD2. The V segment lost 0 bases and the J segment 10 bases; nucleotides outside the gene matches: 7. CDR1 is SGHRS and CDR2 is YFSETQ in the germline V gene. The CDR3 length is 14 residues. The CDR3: CASSLDGSGRYQYF. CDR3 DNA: TGCGCCAGCAGCTTGGATGGTAGCGGGAGATACCAGTACTTC.